One and the same sample provided the 13 T cell receptor beta chains below, sequenced in a study of T cells in Graves' hyperthyroidism and ophthalmopathy. RNA transcripts were the template for amplifying TCR beta CDR3 regions. First-round RT-PCR of the TCR CDR3 relied on the HTBI primer set. TCRdb used MiXCR to reprocess the multiplex PCR reads, holding one entry per CDR3 protein. The table records about 360,000 distinct CDR3 sequences, roughly 14% of them present only once. Sequenced: blood. These receptors all come from a young woman with Graves' hyperthyroidism that later progressed to Graves' ophthalmopathy.

This chain connects TRBV7-8 to TRBJ2-6; possibly TRBD2 for D (5 bases). The CDR3 has 18 residues. V lost 3 bases to trimming and J lost 0 bases, with 15 bases between them. Looked up from germline, CDR1 is SGHVS and CDR2 is FQNEAQ. As DNA, the CDR3 is TGTGCCAGCAGCTTCCGGGCTAGCCCAATCTCTGGGGCCAACGTCCTGACTTTC. It codes for CASSFRASPISGANVLTF.

The V call is TRBV15, the J call TRBJ1-5; a possible D gene is TRBD1 (5 bases). Trimming removed 1 base at V and 2 bases at J, with 9 bases between. Germline lookup yields CDR1 LNHNV and CDR2 YYDKDF (reference sequence). The CDR3 has 15 residues. Here the CDR3 reads CATSRGVGGNQPQHF. DNA for the CDR3: TGTGCCACCAGCAGAGGCGTGGGGGGCAATCAGCCCCAGCATTTT.

The V and J genes are TRBV29-1 and TRBJ2-5, with 8 positions matching TRBD2. This CDR3 has 17 amino acids. V lost 1 base and J lost 5; bases outside the gene matches: 15. Per the germline V gene, CDR1 is SQVTM and CDR2 is ANQGSEA. CDR3 region: CSVEVKLAGHFWETQYF. In nucleotides, the CDR3 is TGCAGCGTTGAAGTGAAGCTAGCGGGCCACTTCTGGGAGACCCAGTACTTC.

This clonotype was recorded many times. This chain connects TRBV20-1 to TRBJ2-7; 10 bases are a match to TRBD1. Germline loops: CDR1 DFQATT, CDR2 SNEGSKA (reference sequence). V was clipped by 7 bases and J by 5 bases; unmatched bases: 11. CDR3 length equals 14 residues. The CDR3 DNA follows: TGCAGTGGAACGCGGGACAGGGGTTCCCACGAGCAGTACTTC. It translates to CSGTRDRGSHEQYF.

This clonotype was found many times. The genes are TRBV10-3 and TRBJ1-1, with 7 bases matching TRBD1. The CDR3 loop spans 13 amino acids. Per germline, CDR1 ENHRY and CDR2 SYGVKD. J gave up 1 base and V 10 bases, and 6 bases lay outside the gene matches. The CDR3 is CATCRGSNTEAFF. Here the CDR3 DNA reads TGTGCCACCTGCAGGGGGTCGAACACTGAAGCTTTCTTT.

J is TRBJ2-7 and V is TRBV6-5, with TRBD2 matching 15 bases. The germline V gene encodes CDR1 MNHEY and CDR2 SVGAGI. Trimming took 5 bases from V and 0 from J; bases not matched to a gene: 8. This CDR3 has 18 amino acids. The CDR3 bases are TGTGCCAGCAGTCAACTCGGGACTAGCGGGAGGATCTCCTACGAGCAGTACTTC. Its protein is CASSQLGTSGRISYEQYF.

CDR3 region: CASSQGLAGGADTQYF. CDR3 coding DNA: TGTGCCAGCAGCCAGGGACTAGCGGGAGGGGCCGATACGCAGTATTTT. V usage is TRBV12-3 or TRBV12-4 and J usage is TRBJ2-3; TRBD2 agrees at 16 bases. The CDR3 has 16 residues. Trimming cost V 6 bases and J 6 bases; bases outside gene matches: 6.

J is TRBJ2-7 and V is TRBV5-1; 9 bases line up with TRBD1. V was pared by 7 bases and J by 5 bases, with 7 bases of the junction left unmatched. Germline CDR1 is SGHRS and CDR2 is YFSETQ. The CDR3 totals 13 residues. The CDR3 loop reads CASATGTGNEQYF. In nucleotides, the CDR3 is TGCGCCAGCGCCACCGGGACAGGGAACGAGCAGTACTTC.

This clonotype was counted only a few times. The rearrangement links TRBV27 to TRBJ1-2; 7 bases line up with TRBD1. CDR3 length equals 17 residues. The germline V gene has CDR1 MNHEY and CDR2 SMNVEV (reference sequence). V shed 5 bases and J 8 bases; nucleotides not matched to a gene: 20. The CDR3 is CASSPRGYREKVGGYTF. The CDR3 DNA reads TGTGCCAGCAGTCCCAGGGGGTACAGGGAAAAAGTGGGCGGCTACACCTTC.

A few counts support this clonotype. This sequence joins TRBV28 and TRBJ2-2; 10 bases map to TRBD1. V trimming: 4 bases; J trimming: 6 bases; junction bases outside the gene matches: 5. Germline CDR1 is MDHEN and CDR2 is SYDVKM. This CDR3 region has 15 residues. CDR3 DNA sequence: TGTGCCAGCAGTTGGCCGGGACAGGGGTCCGGGGAGCTGTTTTTT. This codes for CASSWPGQGSGELFF. Full variable domain (rest looked up from reference TRBV28 and TRBJ2-2): DVKVTQSSRYLVKRTGEKVFLECVQDMDHENMFWYRQDPGLGLRLIYFSYDVKMKEKGDIPEGYSVSREKKERFSLILESASTNQTSMYLCASSWPGQGSGELFFGEGSRLTVL.

As regards this clonotype: A much larger clone differs by one base, so this may be a read error. The V and J genes are TRBV4-1 and TRBJ2-7; D remains ambiguous. CDR3 length equals 14 residues. CDR1 and CDR2 from the germline V gene are MGHRA and YSYEKL. V lost 1 base and J 4 bases, leaving 11 bases between the germline ends. CDR3 DNA sequence: TGCGCCAGCAGCCAAGTTGGCCACGGGTACGAGCAGTACTTC. Translated: CASSQVGHGYEQYF.

This clonotype was found many times. This rearrangement joins TRBV7-2 to TRBJ2-2; 7 bases agree with TRBD2. Looked up from germline, CDR1 is SGHTA and CDR2 is FQGNSA. CDR3 length: 16 residues. V was pared by 0 bases and J by 7 bases, with 8 bases of the junction left unmatched. CDR3 protein: CASSLASGLGGGELFF. CDR3 DNA: TGTGCCAGCAGCTTAGCGTCCGGACTAGGCGGCGGGGAGCTGTTTTTT. The full variable domain, with the rest looked up from reference TRBV7-2 and TRBJ2-2, is GAGVSQSPSNKVTEKGKDVELRCDPISGHTALYWYRQSLGQGLEFLIYFQGNSAPDKSGLPSDRFSAERTGGSVSTLTIQRTQQEDSAVYLCASSLASGLGGGELFFGEGSRLTVL.

The genes are TRBV7-8 and TRBJ2-7, with D possibly TRBD1 on 6 matching bases. The CDR3 spans 16 residues. CDR1 is SGHVS and CDR2 is FQNEAQ in the germline V gene. V was cut by 5 bases and J by 1 base, with 18 bases left in between. The CDR3 sequence is CASSKRRGPGSYEQYF. CDR3 bases: TGTGCCAGCAGCAAACGCAGGGGCCCCGGATCCTACGAGCAGTACTTC. Full variable domain (missing parts from reference TRBV7-8 and TRBJ2-7): GAGVSQSPRYKVAKRGQDVALRCDPISGHVSLFWYQQALGQGPEFLTYFQNEAQLDKSGLPSDRFFAERPEGSVSTLKIQRTQQEDSAVYLCASSKRRGPGSYEQYFGPGTRLTVT.